The 9 T cell receptor beta chains in this list originate from one sample, sequenced in a study of shared clonotypes between healthy human individuals. Sequencing used immunoSEQ multiplex PCR; TCRdb keeps in-frame clones, though not all of them. This table has some 470,000 clones, about three quarters appearing once. The source material was PBMCs. The origin of the receptors is a middle-aged woman in good health. Some clones in this sample may be carry-over from other donors' samples.

About this clone: Other DNA sequences within the sample encode an identical CDR3. The V gene is TRBV9, the J gene TRBJ2-5; D is ambiguous. This CDR3 is 13 amino acids long. Germline V gene data show CDR1 as SGDLS and CDR2 as YYNGEE. V was cut by 0 bases and J by 1 base, with 4 bases left in between. The CDR3 bases are TGTGCCAGCAGCGTAGGGCTCCAAGAGACCCAGTACTTC. Translating it yields CASSVGLQETQYF.

The rearrangement uses TRBV30 and TRBJ2-2; a weak D match, TRBD2 (5 bases). Germline V CDR1 and CDR2: GTSNPN, SVGIG (reference sequence). The V end was cut by 4 bases, the J end by 7 bases, with 13 bases between. The CDR3 has 13 amino acids. Here the CDR3 reads CAWTLRDGGELFF. The CDR3, as DNA: TGTGCCTGGACTTTGAGGGATGGCGGGGAGCTGTTTTTT.

This clone appeared a single time. The rearrangement joins TRBV19 to TRBJ2-1; 8 positions match TRBD2. Germline V CDR1 and CDR2: LNHDA, SQIVND (reference sequence). V lost 3 bases, J lost 9 bases, and 10 bases stayed unmatched. The CDR3 has 15 residues. DNA for the CDR3: TGTGCCAGTAGTATGGAGACTAGCGTCGGGGGTGAGCAGTTCTTC. Its protein is CASSMETSVGGEQFF. Complete variable domain (other parts from reference TRBV19 and TRBJ2-1): DGGITQSPKYLFRKEGQNVTLSCEQNLNHDAMYWYRQDPGQGLRLIYYSQIVNDFQKGDIAEGYSVSREKKESFPLTVTSAQKNPTAFYLCASSMETSVGGEQFFGPGTRLTVL.

This clone was observed a few times. The chain joins TRBV28 to TRBJ2-7; 11 bases match TRBD1. The junction had 8 bases not matched to a gene; V was cut back by 4 bases and J by 0 bases. The V gene's germline CDR1 is MDHEN and CDR2 SYDVKM. This CDR3 region has 17 residues. The CDR3 nucleotides read TGTGCCAGCAGTTCCCCCGGACAGGGGGCCGGCTCCTACGAGCAGTACTTC. Its translation is CASSSPGQGAGSYEQYF.

In regard to this clone: This probably arose from a read error, given a far larger clone one base away. Different DNA sequences within this sample yield the same CDR3. The chain is built from TRBV30 and TRBJ1-1, with TRBD1 as a possible D gene (6 bases). V dropped 3 bases and J dropped 11 bases, with 16 bases sitting between them. Germline V CDR1 and CDR2: GTSNPN, SVGIG (reference sequence). The CDR3 has 12 amino acids. CDR3 sequence (DNA): TGTGCCTGGAGCGTCGGGGGCCTTGAGGCTTTCTTT. Translation gives CAWSVGGLEAFF.

This clone was counted only a few times. The gene calls are TRBV2 and TRBJ2-3; either TRBD1 or TRBD2 may fit D (5 bases each). The CDR3 is 13 residues long. The germline V gene has CDR1 SNHLY and CDR2 FYNNEI. V lost 8 bases and J 3 bases, leaving 12 bases between the germline ends. CDR3 region: CASGGVGTDTQYF. The CDR3 DNA is TGTGCCAGCGGGGGTGTGGGTACAGATACGCAGTATTTT.

This clone has only one observation. The chain couples TRBV6-6 to TRBJ2-7, with D possibly TRBD2 on 5 matching bases. Germline-derived CDR1 and CDR2 are MNHNY and SVGAGI (reference sequence). Trimming shortened V by 5 bases and J by 5 bases, and 19 bases separated the two germline ends. The CDR3 length is 15 residues. The CDR3 DNA follows: TGTGCCAGCAGTGATCCGGCCTCGGGAACGGACGAGCAGTACTTC. It translates to CASSDPASGTDEQYF.

The chain employs TRBV5-1 and TRBJ1-6, with TRBD1 identical over 10 bases. The CDR3 is 15 amino acids. Germline trimming cut 4 bases from V and 6 bases from J; bases unmatched to any gene: 4. Germline lookup yields CDR1 SGHRS and CDR2 YFSETQ. The CDR3 bases are TGCGCCAGCAGCATAGGACAGGGGGGTAATTCACCCCTCCACTTT. It yields the protein CASSIGQGGNSPLHF.

This sequence joins TRBV7-8 and TRBJ2-4, with 8 bases fitting TRBD2. Germline V gene data show CDR1 as SGHVS and CDR2 as FQNEAQ. J gave up 8 bases and V 4 bases, and 4 bases lay outside the gene matches. This CDR3 has 13 residues. The DNA of the CDR3 is TGTGCCAGCAGCTATTTGACTAGCGACATTCAGTACTTC. Amino acids: CASSYLTSDIQYF. The whole variable domain, remainder taken from reference TRBV7-8 and TRBJ2-4, is GAGVSQSPRYKVAKRGQDVALRCDPISGHVSLFWYQQALGQGPEFLTYFQNEAQLDKSGLPSDRFFAERPEGSVSTLKIQRTQQEDSAVYLCASSYLTSDIQYFGAGTRLSVL.